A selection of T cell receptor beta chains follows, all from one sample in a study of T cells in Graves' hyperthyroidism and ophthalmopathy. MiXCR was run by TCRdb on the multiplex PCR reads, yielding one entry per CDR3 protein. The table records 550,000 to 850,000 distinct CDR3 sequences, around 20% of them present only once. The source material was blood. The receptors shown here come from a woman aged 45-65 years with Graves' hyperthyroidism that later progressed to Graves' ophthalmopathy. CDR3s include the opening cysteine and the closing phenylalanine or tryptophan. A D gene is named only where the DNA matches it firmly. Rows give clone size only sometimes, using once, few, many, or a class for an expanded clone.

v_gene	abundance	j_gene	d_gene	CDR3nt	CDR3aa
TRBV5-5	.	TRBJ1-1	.	TGTGCCAGCAGCTTCCCCGGACTGAGGGTCATGAGCACTGAAGCTTTCTTT	CASSFPGLRVMSTEAFF
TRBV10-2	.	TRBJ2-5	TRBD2	TGCGCCAGCAGTGGGGTAGCGGGGGCCGAGCTACAAGAGACCCAGTACTTC	CASSGVAGAELQETQYF
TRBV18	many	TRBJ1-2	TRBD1	TGTGCCAGCTCACCACAGGGACAGTCTAACTATGGCTACACCTTC	CASSPQGQSNYGYTF
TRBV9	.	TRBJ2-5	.	TGTGCCAGCAGCGTAGGGGAAGGCGTCGCAAGGGGAGAGACCCAGTACTTC	CASSVGEGVARGETQYF
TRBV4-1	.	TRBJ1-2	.	TGCGCCAGCAGCCAATGGCAGGAGAACTATGGCTACACCTTC	CASSQWQENYGYTF
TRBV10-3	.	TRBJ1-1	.	TGTGCCATCAGGCCTGAGACTAACACTGAAGCTTTCTTT	CAIRPETNTEAFF
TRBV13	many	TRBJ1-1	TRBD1	TGTGCCAGCAGCTTCAGGGGGCGCGGCACTGAAGCTTTCTTT	CASSFRGRGTEAFF
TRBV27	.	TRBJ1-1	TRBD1	TGTGCCAGCAGTCCCAACCCCCGGACAGGGGAGAAACCTGAAGCTTTCTTT	CASSPNPRTGEKPEAFF
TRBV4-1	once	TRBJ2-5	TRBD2	TGCGCCAGCAGCCAAGTTGACTCGCGGGGGGGGAGAGAGACCCAGTACTTC	CASSQVDSRGGRETQYF
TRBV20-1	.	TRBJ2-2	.	TGCAGTGCTAGAGACGGGGAGAACACCGGGGAGCTGTTTTTT	CSARDGENTGELFF
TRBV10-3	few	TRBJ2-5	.	TGTGCCATCAGTGATTCCGGCTTACAAGAGACCCAGTACTTC	CAISDSGLQETQYF
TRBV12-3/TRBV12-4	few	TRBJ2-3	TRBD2	TGTGCCAGCAGCCCACTGGCGGGATTCAGCGGGGGGGAAATAGATACGCAGTATTTT	CASSPLAGFSGGEIDTQYF
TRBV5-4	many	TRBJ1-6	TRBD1	TGTGCCAGCAGCTTGCGTAGGGCACAGGGGTCACCCCTCCACTTT	CASSLRRAQGSPLHF
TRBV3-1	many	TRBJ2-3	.	TGTGCCAGCAGCTTTCGACAGCGGACAGATACGCAGTATTTT	CASSFRQRTDTQYF
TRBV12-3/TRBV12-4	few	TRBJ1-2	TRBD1	TGTGCCAGCAGTCCAAGGACAGGGGAGGAGTATGGCTACACCTTC	CASSPRTGEEYGYTF
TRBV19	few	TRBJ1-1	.	TGTGCCTCCTTTGTCAACACTGAAGCTTTCTTT	CASFVNTEAFF
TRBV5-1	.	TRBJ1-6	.	TGCGCCAGCAGCTTGGGCCACGTAACCCTCCACTTT	CASSLGHVTLHF
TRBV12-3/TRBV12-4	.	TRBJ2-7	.	TGTGCCAGCAGTCCCGGGCCGACAAGAGAGCAGTACTTC	CASSPGPTREQYF
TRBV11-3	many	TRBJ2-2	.	TGTGCCAGCAGCTTGGAGCCAGGGCTAAACACCGGGGGGCTGTTTTTT	CASSLEPGLNTGGLFF
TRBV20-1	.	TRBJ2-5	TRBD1	TGCAGTGCCCGTCGGACAGGGAAAGAGACCCAGTACTTC	CSARRTGKETQYF
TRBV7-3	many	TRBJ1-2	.	TGTGCCAGCAGCGCTCCAGGGACCCAAGGCTACACCTTC	CASSAPGTQGYTF
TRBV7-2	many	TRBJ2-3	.	TGTGCCAGCAGCGAAGGTGCAGGCGGACCTAGCACAGATACGCAGTATTTT	CASSEGAGGPSTDTQYF
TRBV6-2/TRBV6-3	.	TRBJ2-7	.	TGTGCCAGCAGTTACCGTCAGGGTCCGGCATACGAGCAGTACTTC	CASSYRQGPAYEQYF
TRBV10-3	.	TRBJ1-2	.	TGTGCCATCAGTGAGTCAAGGGATGATGGCTACACCTTC	CAISESRDDGYTF
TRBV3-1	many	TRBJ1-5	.	TGTGCCAGCAGTCGAGAAGGTCAGCCCCAGCATTTT	CASSREGQPQHF
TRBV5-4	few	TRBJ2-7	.	TGTGCCAGCAGCTTCCCCACCGTGGGGGAGCAGTACTTC	CASSFPTVGEQYF
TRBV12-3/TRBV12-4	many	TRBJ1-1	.	TGTGCCAGCAGCCCGGACAGCGCGAACACTGAAGCTTTCTTT	CASSPDSANTEAFF
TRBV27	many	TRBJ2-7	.	TGTGCCAGCAGTTACGGTCCGTCGTACGAGCAGTACTTC	CASSYGPSYEQYF
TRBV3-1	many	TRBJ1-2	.	TGTGCCAGCAGCTTACAGGGACTTGAGGGCTACACCTTC	CASSLQGLEGYTF
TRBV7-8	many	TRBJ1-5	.	TGTGCCAGCAGCTTAGCGGGGTCGGGTAGCAATCAGCCCCAGCATTTT	CASSLAGSGSNQPQHF
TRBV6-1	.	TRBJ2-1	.	TGTGCCAGCAGCATGGACAATAATTCCCCCAATGAGCAGTTCTTC	CASSMDNNSPNEQFF
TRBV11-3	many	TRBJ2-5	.	TGTGCCAGCAGCCCAGGGGGGGGAAAAGAGACCCAGTACTTC	CASSPGGGKETQYF